What follows are 13 T cell receptor beta chains derived from one specimen sequenced in a study of Graves' ophthalmopathy and Graves' hyperthyroidism. Scientists amplified the TCR beta CDR3 regions from RNA transcripts. HTBI primers were used in a first-round RT-PCR, which preceded a second-round multiplex PCR. TCRdb re-analysed the multiplex PCR reads in MiXCR, keeping a single row per CDR3 protein. The sample lists some 350,000 distinct CDR3 sequences; about a sixth were seen once. Material for sequencing was peripheral blood. These receptors were collected from an adult woman with stable Graves' hyperthyroidism.

This clonotype was detected many times. The gene calls are TRBV14 and TRBJ2-4; unclear D gene. V shed 0 bases and J shed 0 bases, with 3 bases lying between them. Germline V gives CDR1 SGHDN, CDR2 FVKESK. The CDR3 extends over 14 amino acids. CDR3 region: CASSQDIAKNIQYF. CDR3 in DNA: TGTGCCAGCAGCCAAGACATAGCCAAAAACATTCAGTACTTC.

Many counts were recorded for this clonotype. This chain joins TRBV11-1 and TRBJ1-2; D call uncertain. The CDR3 extends over 16 amino acids. CDR1 and CDR2 from the germline V gene are SGHAT and FQDESV (reference sequence). The V end lost 5 bases, the J end lost 2 bases, and 18 bases lay between the germline ends. CDR3 in amino acids: CASSLKDGNRNYGYTF. In DNA, the CDR3 is TGTGCCAGCAGCCTAAAGGATGGGAACCGGAACTATGGCTACACCTTC.

This clonotype has a count of ten or more. This rearrangement joins TRBV29-1 to TRBJ1-2, with 7 bases fitting TRBD1. CDR3 length equals 16 residues. Germline V gene sequence: CDR1 SQVTM, CDR2 ANQGSEA. The J segment lost 0 bases and the V segment lost 7 bases, leaving 14 bases of the junction unmatched. In DNA form, the CDR3 reads TGCAGCGCCATGACAGGGCATTATCGGTCTAACTATGGCTACACCTTC. Protein: CSAMTGHYRSNYGYTF. Full variable domain (outside the CDR3, taken from reference TRBV29-1 and TRBJ1-2): SAVISQKPSRDICQRGTSLTIQCQVDSQVTMMFWYRQQPGQSLTLIATANQGSEATYESGFVIDKFPISRPNLTFSTLTVSNMSPEDSSIYLCSAMTGHYRSNYGYTFGSGTRLTVV.

A word on this clonotype: One base away lies a much larger clone, so this may be a sequencing read error. The DNA for the CDR3 is TGTGCCAGCAGTTTAGGCGCCTGGGTGAGCACTGAAGCTTTCTTT. Translated, it gives CASSLGAWVSTEAFF. The chain uses TRBV12-3 or TRBV12-4 and TRBJ1-1; D gene unclear. Trimming took off 1 base at V and 4 bases at J, with 13 bases between the two ends. CDR3 length: 15 residues.

This clonotype was counted at least ten times. V is TRBV11-1 and J is TRBJ2-5; the match to TRBD1 covers 9 bases. CDR3 length: 19 residues. CDR1 and CDR2 (germline): SGHAT, FQDESV (reference sequence). Trimming cost V 7 bases and J 1 base; bases outside gene matches: 19. The CDR3 is CASNPPRRAPGQGQETQYF. The CDR3 DNA reads as TGTGCCAGCAACCCACCACGAAGAGCACCGGGACAGGGCCAAGAGACCCAGTACTTC.

This clonotype appeared many times. The chain joins TRBV6-5 to TRBJ2-7; TRBD2 might be the D (6 bases). From germline, CDR1 is MNHEY and CDR2 SVGAGI. Trimming removed 3 bases from V and 2 bases from J, with 20 bases in between. The CDR3 extends over 17 amino acids. CDR3 residues: CASSYRGGEVVTYEQYF. In DNA, the CDR3 is TGTGCCAGCAGTTATCGGGGCGGGGAAGTCGTTACCTACGAGCAGTACTTC.

The genes are TRBV6-1 and TRBJ2-5, with TRBD2 identical over 13 bases. Germline V CDR1 and CDR2: MNHNS, SASEGT. CDR3 length: 15 amino acids. V was clipped by 7 bases and J by 4 bases; unmatched bases: 6. The CDR3: CASNLGTSGAETQYF. DNA of the CDR3: TGTGCCAGCAATCTCGGGACTAGCGGGGCAGAGACCCAGTACTTC.

Many counts were recorded for this clonotype. The chain combines TRBV11-2 with TRBJ1-1, with D maybe TRBD1 (6 bases). Trimming took off 3 bases at V and 0 bases at J, with 8 bases between the two ends. The CDR3 loop spans 14 amino acids. Germline V gene data show CDR1 as SGHAT and CDR2 as FQNNGV. CDR3 nucleotide sequence: TGTGCCAGCAGCTTGGGGGGCGTGAACACTGAAGCTTTCTTT. This gives the protein CASSLGGVNTEAFF.

This clonotype was detected ten times or more. V is TRBV20-1 and J is TRBJ2-5; D perhaps matches TRBD2 (6 bases). The V end was cut by 0 bases, the J end by 11 bases, with 19 bases between. There are 14 residues in the CDR3. Germline V gives CDR1 DFQATT, CDR2 SNEGSKA (reference sequence). The CDR3 DNA reads as TGCAGTGCTAGAGATCAATTAGCGGCAATGGCGCAGTACTTC. Its translation: CSARDQLAAMAQYF.

V gene TRBV6-2 or TRBV6-3 combines with J gene TRBJ2-2; 9 bases map to TRBD1. CDR1 and CDR2 from the germline V gene are MNHEY and SVGEGT. The junction had 13 bases not matched to a gene; V was cut back by 2 bases and J by 6 bases. This CDR3 has 18 residues. The CDR3 DNA sequence: TGTGCCAGCAGTTACGATGGGCTGGGGACAGGGAAGGCCGGGGAGCTGTTTTTT. Translation gives CASSYDGLGTGKAGELFF.

This clonotype was detected only a few times. The CDR3 DNA follows: TGCAGCGTTTCACCCAACAGGGGTGGTCCCGGGGAGCTGTTTTTT. This translates into CSVSPNRGGPGELFF. The rearrangement links TRBV29-1 to TRBJ2-2; TRBD1 matches at 7 bases. There are 15 residues in the CDR3. Per the germline V gene, CDR1 is SQVTM and CDR2 is ANQGSEA. V was clipped by 5 bases and J by 6 bases; unmatched bases: 12.

This clonotype was seen only a few times. A much larger clone differs from this one at a single base, so this may be a read error. CDR3 sequence: CSARTNGRLEYF. The CDR3 bases are TGCAGTGCTAGGACTAACGGGAGGTTGGAGTACTTC. The chain is built from TRBV20-1 and TRBJ2-5; 7 nucleotides match TRBD2. The V segment lost 3 bases and the J segment 12 bases; nucleotides outside the gene matches: 10. The CDR3 contains 12 residues. From germline, CDR1 is DFQATT and CDR2 SNEGSKA (reference sequence).

In the case of this clonotype: At one of its ends the junction is not consistent with the germline gene, which may arise from a read error. The chain links TRBV6-1 to TRBJ1-2; the D is unclear. The V gene's germline CDR1 is MNHNS and CDR2 SASEGT. This CDR3 region has 12 residues. CDR3 loop: CSSAQAPGGYTF. CDR3 nucleotide sequence: TGTTCCAGTGCCCAGGCCCCCGGTGGCTACACCTTC.